These 12 T cell receptor beta chains were sequenced from one sample in a study of blood T cell repertoires in COVID-19. Sequencing was performed with immunoSEQ multiplex PCR; in TCRdb, only in-frame clones are kept and a portion is missing. The sample records some 31,000 clones, roughly nine tenths being singletons. Sequencing was carried out using peripheral blood. These receptors were obtained from a man aged 45 to 65 with active COVID-19.

This chain uses TRBV11-2 with TRBJ2-3, with D possibly matching TRBD2 (6 bases). V was clipped by 1 base and J by 2 bases, with 13 bases between them. CDR1 and CDR2 from the germline V gene are SGHAT and FQNNGV. This CDR3 spans 16 amino acids. In nucleotides, the CDR3 is TGTGCCAGCAGCTTAGCCGGCCGGACTACCACAGATACGCAGTATTTT. It yields the protein CASSLAGRTTTDTQYF.

The rearrangement joins TRBV6-5 to TRBJ1-5, with D possibly being TRBD1 (6 bases). V was cut by 11 bases and J by 2 bases, with 16 bases left in between. The V gene's germline CDR1 is MNHEY and CDR2 SVGAGI. CDR3 length equals 14 residues. CDR3 nucleotide sequence: TGTGCCGGATCACAGGGTTGGGGCAATCAGCCCCAGCATTTT. Residues: CAGSQGWGNQPQHF.

This clone is a singleton in its sample. CDR3 bases: TGCGCCAGCAGCTTGGCAGGCCCTATCACCGGGGAGCTGTTTTTT. Translating it yields CASSLAGPITGELFF. The V gene is TRBV5-1, the J gene TRBJ2-2; no clear D gene. Germline values: CDR1 SGHRS, CDR2 YFSETQ. V lost 0 bases and J 4 bases, leaving 10 bases between the germline ends. The CDR3 has 15 amino acids.

The genes are TRBV18 and TRBJ1-2; D may be TRBD1 (5 bases). Trimming left V 4 bases short and J 2 bases short, with 20 bases between. This CDR3 is built from 17 residues. Germline V gives CDR1 KGHSH, CDR2 LQKENI. The CDR3 DNA sequence: TGTGCCAGCTCACACTTGGCCCCCAGGGAGGACAACTATGGCTACACCTTC. This encodes CASSHLAPREDNYGYTF.

This chain uses TRBV5-4 with TRBJ1-3; 9 bases are a match to TRBD1. The trim removed 5 bases at V and 4 bases at J, leaving 4 bases unmatched. The CDR3 has 14 residues. The germline CDR1 and CDR2 sequences are SGHNT and YYREEE (reference sequence). CDR3 DNA: TGTGCCAGCAGTCCGGACAGGGGAGGAAACACCATATATTTT. Translation: CASSPDRGGNTIYF.

The gene calls are TRBV7-2 and TRBJ2-1; 7 bases fit TRBD2. V lost 7 bases to trimming and J lost 8 bases; unmatched junction nucleotides: 14. CDR1 is SGHTA, CDR2 FQGNSA, per germline. There are 15 residues in the CDR3. The CDR3, as DNA: TGTGCCAGCACCCTATCTGGGGGAGGGCCATATGAGCAGTTCTTC. The encoded protein is CASTLSGGGPYEQFF.

The V gene is TRBV19, the J gene TRBJ2-2; TRBD2 matches at 7 bases. The germline V gene has CDR1 LNHDA and CDR2 SQIVND (reference sequence). CDR3 length: 17 amino acids. The J segment lost 5 bases and the V segment lost 5 bases, leaving 14 bases of the junction unmatched. This CDR3 reads CASSLGGTPVRTGELFF. Written as DNA, the CDR3 is TGTGCCAGTAGTCTCGGGGGGACCCCGGTCCGGACCGGGGAGCTGTTTTTT.

V and J are TRBV4-1 and TRBJ2-1, with 12 bases lining up with TRBD2. V lost 7 bases, J lost 8 bases, and 12 bases stayed unmatched. Per germline, CDR1 MGHRA and CDR2 YSYEKL. This CDR3 region has 16 residues. CDR3 in DNA: TGCGCCAGCACCCTGGGCCTAGCGGGAGGGGGGTATGAGCAGTTCTTC. Translating it yields CASTLGLAGGGYEQFF.

The chain employs TRBV5-1 and TRBJ1-1; D possibly corresponds to TRBD1 (6 bases). Germline V gives CDR1 SGHRS, CDR2 YFSETQ. This CDR3 has 13 residues. V was pared by 4 bases and J by 8 bases, with 15 bases between. In DNA form, the CDR3 reads TGCGCCAGCAGCGAGCAGGGGTCGGCAGAAGCTTTCTTT. It is translated as CASSEQGSAEAFF.

DNA of the CDR3: TGTGCCAGCAGGTCCACAGGGGTAGAGACCCAGTACTTC. Protein: CASRSTGVETQYF. V usage is TRBV12-3 or TRBV12-4 and J usage is TRBJ2-5; 7 bases are a match to TRBD1. V lost 6 bases and J lost 4; bases outside the gene matches: 5. The CDR3 length is 13 residues.

This chain connects TRBV2 to TRBJ2-7, with D possibly being TRBD2 (6 bases). Per germline, CDR1 SNHLY and CDR2 FYNNEI. CDR3 length equals 15 residues. Trimming pared 6 bases from V and 2 bases from J, leaving 17 bases between. The CDR3: CASRFPGVGTYEQYF. The CDR3 nucleotides are TGTGCCAGCAGATTTCCGGGAGTAGGGACCTACGAGCAGTACTTC.

The chain employs TRBV6-1 and TRBJ2-7; D not resolved. The CDR3 is 13 amino acids. Germline V CDR1 and CDR2: MNHNS, SASEGT. Trimming removed 0 bases at V and 6 bases at J, with 9 bases between. Here the CDR3 reads CASSEAPSLEQYF. The CDR3 DNA follows: TGTGCCAGCAGTGAAGCGCCCTCACTCGAGCAGTACTTC.